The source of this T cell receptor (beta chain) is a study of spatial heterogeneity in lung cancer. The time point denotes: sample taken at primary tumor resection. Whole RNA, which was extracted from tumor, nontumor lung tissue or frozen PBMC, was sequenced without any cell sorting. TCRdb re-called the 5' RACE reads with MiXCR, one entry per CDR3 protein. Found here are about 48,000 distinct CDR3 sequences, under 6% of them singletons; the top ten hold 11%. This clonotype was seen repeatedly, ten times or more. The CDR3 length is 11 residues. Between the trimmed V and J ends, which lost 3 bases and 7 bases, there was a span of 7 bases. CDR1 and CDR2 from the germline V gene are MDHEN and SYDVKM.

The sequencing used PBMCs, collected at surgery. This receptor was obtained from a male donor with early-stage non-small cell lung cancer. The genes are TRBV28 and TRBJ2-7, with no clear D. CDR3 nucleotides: TGTGCCAGCAGTTTCCACGAGGAGCAGTACTTC. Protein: CASSFHEEQYF.